Following are 27 T cell receptor beta chains from one sample sequenced in a study of blood T cell repertoires in COVID-19. Assay used: immunoSEQ multiplex PCR; TCRdb lists only in-frame clones, some missing. Of roughly 320,000 clones listed, roughly 89% are singletons. The sample was peripheral blood. The receptors come from a woman in her 30s with COVID-19, enrolled during active disease.

The chain joins TRBV2 to TRBJ1-4; D is uncertain. The CDR3 has 14 amino acids. Trimming removed 0 bases from V and 8 bases from J, with 10 bases in between. CDR1 and CDR2 (germline): SNHLY, FYNNEI. CDR3 residues: CASSEAGLQEKLFF. Here the CDR3 DNA reads TGTGCCAGCAGTGAAGCTGGCTTGCAGGAAAAACTGTTTTTT.

The chain has TRBV7-3 and TRBJ2-1; D might be TRBD2 (6 bases). This CDR3 contains 14 residues. The V gene lost 5 bases and the J gene lost 7 bases, with 15 bases spanning the gap. Germline values: CDR1 SGHTA, CDR2 FQGTGA. CDR3 sequence (DNA): TGTGCCAGCAGCCTAGCGTCACGCTTGAATGAGCAGTTCTTC. Its translation is CASSLASRLNEQFF.

This chain joins TRBV7-9 and TRBJ2-1; 8 bases are a match to TRBD1. The CDR3 has 17 amino acids. The trim removed 6 bases at V and 8 bases at J, leaving 18 bases unmatched. Germline CDR1 is SEHNR and CDR2 is FQNEAQ (reference sequence). The DNA for the CDR3 is TGTGCCAGCAGTTTCTCCCCCGGACAGGGACGACGGGATGAGCAGTTCTTC. Protein product: CASSFSPGQGRRDEQFF. Full variable domain (missing parts from reference TRBV7-9 and TRBJ2-1): DTGVSQNPRHKITKRGQNVTFRCDPISEHNRLYWYRQTLGQGPEFLTYFQNEAQLEKSRLLSDRFSAERPKGSFSTLEIQRTEQGDSAMYLCASSFSPGQGRRDEQFFGPGTRLTVL.

This clone showed up just a few times. The gene calls are TRBV30 and TRBJ1-6, with D unresolved. Trimming stripped 4 bases from V and 9 bases from J, with 16 bases between. The V gene's germline CDR1 is GTSNPN and CDR2 SVGIG (reference sequence). The length of the CDR3 is 14 residues. The CDR3 DNA follows: TGTGCCTGGAATGAGGGAAGCCGGATTTCACCCCTCCACTTT. Protein: CAWNEGSRISPLHF.

V usage is TRBV2 and J usage is TRBJ2-1; 9 nucleotides match TRBD2. Trimming at V came to 4 bases and at J to 2 bases, leaving 3 bases not matched to a gene. Germline CDR1 is SNHLY and CDR2 is FYNNEI. The CDR3 is made up of 15 amino acids. The CDR3 sequence: CASSVERGAYNEQFF. The CDR3, as DNA: TGTGCCAGCAGTGTAGAGCGGGGGGCCTACAATGAGCAGTTCTTC.

The chain couples TRBV13 to TRBJ2-2; TRBD1 aligns across 11 bases. The V gene's germline CDR1 is PRHDT and CDR2 FYEKMQ (reference sequence). V lost 5 bases to trimming and J lost 13 bases; unmatched junction nucleotides: 6. The CDR3 spans 13 residues. CDR3 loop: CASSLGQGAGLFF. CDR3 bases: TGTGCCAGCAGCCTCGGACAGGGGGCTGGGCTGTTTTTT.

This chain connects TRBV3-1 (or the pseudogene TRBV3-2) to TRBJ1-1, with 7 bases lining up with TRBD1. From germline, CDR1 is LGHDT and CDR2 YNNKEL (reference sequence). Trimming took 5 bases from V and 11 from J; bases not matched to a gene: 8. This CDR3 has 12 residues. Here the CDR3 DNA reads TGTGCCAGCAGCATCGACAGGGTGAGTGCTTTCTTT. This encodes CASSIDRVSAFF.

The rearrangement uses TRBV28 and TRBJ1-5; the match to TRBD1 covers 8 bases. The length of the CDR3 is 16 residues. J gave up 4 bases and V 2 bases, and 7 bases lay outside the gene matches. In germline, CDR1 is MDHEN, CDR2 SYDVKM. The CDR3 spells CASSLVGQGANQPQHF. As DNA, the CDR3 is TGTGCCAGCAGTTTAGTCGGGCAGGGGGCAAATCAGCCCCAGCATTTT.

The chain couples TRBV5-5 to TRBJ2-5; 13 bases match TRBD2. V trimming: 1 base; J trimming: 1 base; junction bases outside the gene matches: 4. The CDR3 has 17 residues. Germline lookup yields CDR1 SGHKS and CDR2 YYEKEE (reference sequence). This CDR3 is CASSLRLAGGRQETQYF. The CDR3 bases are TGTGCCAGCAGCTTGCGACTAGCGGGGGGACGCCAAGAGACCCAGTACTTC. The complete variable domain, with remaining parts taken from reference TRBV5-5 and TRBJ2-5, reads DAGVTQSPTHLIKTRGQQVTLRCSPISGHKSVSWYQQVLGQGPQFIFQYYEKEERGRGNFPDRFSARQFPNYSSELNVNALLLGDSALYLCASSLRLAGGRQETQYFGPGTRLLVL.

A single count supports this clone. The CDR3, as DNA: TGTGCCAGCAGTTTATCAGAGCTCTACGAGCAGTACGTC. Amino acid sequence: CASSLSELYEQYV. This chain links TRBV27 with TRBJ2-7; D not resolved. The germline CDR1 and CDR2 sequences are MNHEY and SMNVEV (reference sequence). Trimming took off 0 bases at V and 3 bases at J, with 6 bases between the two ends. This CDR3 has 13 residues.

This CDR3 reads CASSLIDSFNSPLHF. The CDR3 DNA follows: TGTGCCAGCAGCTTAATAGACAGCTTTAATTCACCCCTCCACTTT. This chain connects TRBV5-5 to TRBJ1-6; TRBD1 might be the D (5 bases). Germline CDR1 reads SGHKS; CDR2 reads YYEKEE (reference sequence). The V and J ends lost 2 bases and 6 bases respectively, with 12 bases between them. The CDR3 loop spans 15 amino acids.

This clone was detected once. The V call is TRBV10-3, the J call TRBJ1-2; 7 nucleotides match TRBD1. In germline, CDR1 is ENHRY, CDR2 SYGVKD. CDR3 length: 13 residues. Germline trimming cut 2 bases from V and 8 bases from J; bases unmatched to any gene: 5. CDR3 DNA sequence: TGTGCCATCAGTGAGCCCACAGGGGACGGCTACACCTTC. It encodes CAISEPTGDGYTF.

The V gene is TRBV9, the J gene TRBJ1-6; TRBD1 is a possible D gene (6 bases). The CDR3 sequence is 16 residues long. Germline CDR1 reads SGDLS; CDR2 reads YYNGEE. V lost 3 bases and J lost 7, with 17 bases in between. The CDR3: CASSAEDGRGNSPLHF. The CDR3 DNA is TGTGCCAGCAGCGCAGAGGACGGTAGGGGGAATTCACCCCTCCACTTT. Drawing the rest from reference TRBV9 and TRBJ1-6, the complete variable domain is DSGVTQTPKHLITATGQRVTLRCSPRSGDLSVYWYQQSLDQGLQFLIQYYNGEERAKGNILERFSAQQFPDLHSELNLSSLELGDSALYFCASSAEDGRGNSPLHFGNGTRLTVT.

The chain recombines TRBV7-2 with TRBJ2-1, with a possible D match to TRBD1 (6 bases). V shed 2 bases and J shed 8 bases, with 10 bases lying between them. Germline V gene lookup returns CDR1 SGHTA and CDR2 FQGNSA. The CDR3 extends over 13 amino acids. This CDR3 reads CASSLRGWDEQFF. The CDR3 region has the DNA TGTGCCAGCAGCTTAAGGGGGTGGGATGAGCAGTTCTTC.

This chain links TRBV3-1 (or the pseudogene TRBV3-2) with TRBJ1-1; 12 bases line up with TRBD1. Germline loops: CDR1 LGHDT, CDR2 YNNKEL (reference sequence). The trim removed 7 bases at V and 6 bases at J, leaving 6 bases unmatched. This CDR3 has 14 amino acids. This chain's CDR3 is CASKTGQGAPEAFF. For the CDR3, the DNA is TGTGCCAGCAAAACGGGACAGGGGGCCCCTGAAGCTTTCTTT.

This clone appeared a single time. The genes are TRBV4-1 and TRBJ2-4, with TRBD2 matching over 13 bases. After removal of 3 bases from V and 1 base from J, the junction contained 0 bases not matched to a gene. Germline V gene sequence: CDR1 MGHRA, CDR2 YSYEKL. The CDR3 totals 16 residues. This CDR3 reads CASSQTSGGAKNIQYF. In nucleotides, the CDR3 is TGCGCCAGCAGCCAGACTAGCGGGGGGGCCAAAAACATTCAGTACTTC.

The sample holds one count of this clone. V gene TRBV7-9 combines with J gene TRBJ1-4, with TRBD1 matching 7 bases. The CDR3 loop spans 14 amino acids. Germline assignment: CDR1 SEHNR and CDR2 FQNEAQ (reference sequence). Trimming took 6 bases from V and 8 from J; bases not matched to a gene: 9. CDR3 residues: CASSRQGLEEKLFF. CDR3 coding DNA: TGTGCCAGCAGTCGACAGGGCTTGGAGGAAAAACTGTTTTTT.

V and J are TRBV7-2 and TRBJ1-1; the D is unclear. CDR1 SGHTA and CDR2 FQGNSA come from the germline V gene. CDR3 length: 16 amino acids. Between the trimmed V and J ends, which lost 2 bases and 0 bases, there was a span of 13 bases. CDR3 sequence (DNA): TGTGCCAGCAGCTTATTCAGAGGAGCGGTGAACACTGAAGCTTTCTTT. It yields the protein CASSLFRGAVNTEAFF. Based on the CDR3 plus reference TRBV7-2 and TRBJ1-1, the full variable domain is GAGVSQSPSNKVTEKGKDVELRCDPISGHTALYWYRQSLGQGLEFLIYFQGNSAPDKSGLPSDRFSAERTGGSVSTLTIQRTQQEDSAVYLCASSLFRGAVNTEAFFGQGTRLTVV.

The genes are TRBV4-2 and TRBJ1-3, with D perhaps TRBD1 (6 bases). The CDR3 is 19 residues long. Trimming took 5 bases from V and 0 from J, leaving 23 bases between them. The germline CDR1 and CDR2 sequences are LGHNA and YNFKEQ. This CDR3 reads CASSFTTGAQVLSGNTIYF. CDR3 sequence (DNA): TGTGCCAGCAGCTTTACGACAGGCGCCCAGGTCCTCTCTGGAAACACCATATATTTT.

The gene calls are TRBV7-9 and TRBJ1-1; 9 nucleotides line up with TRBD1. The V gene end was trimmed by 5 bases and the J gene end by 1 base; junction bases not matched to a gene: 8. The CDR3 has 16 residues. Germline V CDR1 and CDR2: SEHNR, FQNEAQ (reference sequence). The CDR3 sequence: CASSPPGQGPNTEAFF. CDR3 coding DNA: TGTGCCAGCAGCCCTCCGGGACAGGGACCGAACACTGAAGCTTTCTTT.

The V call is TRBV19, the J call TRBJ2-3; a weak D match, TRBD2 (7 bases). The CDR3 sequence is 15 residues long. V was pared by 6 bases and J by 0 bases, with 13 bases between. The germline CDR1 and CDR2 sequences are LNHDA and SQIVND (reference sequence). The CDR3 DNA is TGTGCCAGTAGGGGGAGGGGGGCCAGCACAGATACGCAGTATTTT. Its protein product is CASRGRGASTDTQYF.

The chain is built from TRBV18 and TRBJ2-3, with a weak D call TRBD1 (5 bases). The V gene lost 2 bases and the J gene lost 2 bases, with 8 bases spanning the gap. CDR1 and CDR2 from the germline V gene are KGHSH and LQKENI. The CDR3 is made up of 14 amino acids. The CDR3 here is CASSPVRDTDTQYF. DNA for the CDR3: TGTGCCAGCTCACCAGTCAGGGACACAGATACGCAGTATTTT.

The genes are TRBV6-5 and TRBJ1-6; TRBD1 agrees at 8 bases. Germline lookup yields CDR1 MNHEY and CDR2 SVGAGI. This CDR3 has 14 amino acids. V shed 6 bases and J 11 bases; nucleotides not matched to a gene: 9. DNA of the CDR3: TGTGCCAGCAGGAACAGGGGGGATGGGCCACCCCTCCACTTT. Its translation is CASRNRGDGPPLHF.

The chain couples TRBV4-1 to TRBJ1-5; the match to TRBD1 covers 8 bases. The CDR3 runs to 17 residues. J gave up 6 bases and V 1 base, and 11 bases lay outside the gene matches. Germline CDR1 MGHRA, CDR2 YSYEKL. CDR3 bases: TGCGCCAGCAGCCAAGCGGGGGGACAGGAAATCTCTCAGCCCCAGCATTTT. It is translated as CASSQAGGQEISQPQHF.

This clone was found a few times. This chain connects TRBV19 to TRBJ2-7; 9 bases align to TRBD1. The CDR3 sequence is 12 residues long. Looked up from germline, CDR1 is LNHDA and CDR2 is SQIVND (reference sequence). With V trimmed by 9 bases and J by 3 bases, 3 bases remained unmatched. This chain's CDR3 is CASGQGYYEQYF. CDR3 sequence (DNA): TGTGCCAGCGGACAGGGGTACTACGAGCAGTACTTC.

The chain recombines TRBV12-3 or TRBV12-4 with TRBJ1-1, with 10 bases fitting TRBD1. This CDR3 spans 12 amino acids. V shed 6 bases, J shed 11 bases, and the junction held 6 bases outside the gene matches. The CDR3 here is CASRPGQGVAFF. The CDR3 DNA follows: TGTGCCAGCAGACCTGGACAGGGGGTTGCTTTCTTT.

V is TRBV2 and J is TRBJ1-2; TRBD1 agrees at 7 bases. Germline CDR1 reads SNHLY; CDR2 reads FYNNEI. Trimming removed 4 bases from V and 3 bases from J; junction bases left unmatched: 5. CDR3 length: 14 residues. As DNA, the CDR3 is TGTGCCAGCAGTGGACAGGGAGCGGACTATGGCTACACCTTC. This codes for CASSGQGADYGYTF.